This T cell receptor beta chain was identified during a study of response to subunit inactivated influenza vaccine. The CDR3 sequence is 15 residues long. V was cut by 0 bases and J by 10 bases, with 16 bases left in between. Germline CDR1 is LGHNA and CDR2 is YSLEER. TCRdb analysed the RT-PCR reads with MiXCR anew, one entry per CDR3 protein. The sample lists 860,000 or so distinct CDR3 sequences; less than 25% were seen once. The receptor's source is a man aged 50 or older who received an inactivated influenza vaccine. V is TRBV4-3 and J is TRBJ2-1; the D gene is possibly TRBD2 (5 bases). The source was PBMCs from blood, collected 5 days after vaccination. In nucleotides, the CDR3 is TGCGCCAGCAGCCAAGATATATTGAGGGCCCGGGAGCAGTTCTTC. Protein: CASSQDILRAREQFF.